The 20 T cell receptor beta chains below come from one sample, sequenced in a study of OX40 agonist ivuxolimab in advanced cancers. Data came from immunoSEQ multiplex PCR; TCRdb stores just in-frame clones and leaves some out. The table shows about 69,000 clones, with roughly nine tenths occurring only once. Sequenced material: CD4+ or CD8+ T cells sorted from blood, taken in a trial of the OX40 agonist ivuxolimab. These receptor sequences come from an adult with an advanced solid tumor such as melanoma, head and neck, liver or kidney cancer.

The V call is TRBV28, the J call TRBJ1-5, with a weak D call TRBD1 (5 bases). Trimming left V 3 bases short and J 2 bases short, with 11 bases between. The CDR3 is 15 residues long. Germline CDR1 and CDR2: MDHEN and SYDVKM. CDR3 DNA: TGTGCCAGCAGTTTTGGGGGTGGGGGCAATCAGCCCCAGCATTTT. Translation gives CASSFGGGGNQPQHF.

V gene TRBV19 combines with J gene TRBJ1-5, with a possible D match to TRBD1 (5 bases). CDR3 length: 18 amino acids. Per germline, CDR1 LNHDA and CDR2 SQIVND (reference sequence). The germline V and J ends were trimmed by 3 bases and 9 bases, with 27 bases remaining between them. CDR3 protein: CASSMGVRVPPLLRPQHF. CDR3 nucleotides: TGTGCCAGTAGTATGGGAGTCAGGGTCCCCCCCTTACTTCGGCCCCAGCATTTT. The whole variable domain, remainder taken from reference TRBV19 and TRBJ1-5, is DGGITQSPKYLFRKEGQNVTLSCEQNLNHDAMYWYRQDPGQGLRLIYYSQIVNDFQKGDIAEGYSVSREKKESFPLTVTSAQKNPTAFYLCASSMGVRVPPLLRPQHFGDGTRLSIL.

V is TRBV6-1 and J is TRBJ2-1; 7 positions match TRBD2. Trimming cost V 1 base and J 9 bases; bases outside gene matches: 6. The CDR3 runs to 14 residues. CDR1 and CDR2 from the germline V gene are MNHNS and SASEGT. CDR3 sequence: CASSEGRTSAEQFF. The CDR3 DNA reads as TGTGCCAGCAGTGAAGGGAGAACTAGCGCTGAGCAGTTCTTC.

The chain links TRBV7-9 to TRBJ1-1; D ambiguous. The ends were cut back, 1 base at V and 1 base at J, with 4 bases in the middle. Germline CDR1 SEHNR, CDR2 FQNEAQ (reference sequence). CDR3 length: 13 amino acids. As DNA, the CDR3 is TGTGCCAGCAGCTTAGTTGAGAACACTGAAGCTTTCTTT. Its translation is CASSLVENTEAFF.

V is TRBV6-5 and J is TRBJ1-5; D unresolved. The CDR3 runs 13 residues. Germline V gene sequence: CDR1 MNHEY, CDR2 SVGAGI. Trimming pared 6 bases from V and 7 bases from J, leaving 13 bases between. CDR3 sequence reads: CASRHRLGQPQHF. Here the CDR3 DNA reads TGTGCCAGCAGACATCGGTTAGGGCAGCCCCAGCATTTT.

The chain has TRBV6-6 and TRBJ2-7, with D perhaps being TRBD1 or TRBD2 (5 bases each). Germline CDR1 reads MNHNY; CDR2 reads SVGAGI (reference sequence). The V end was cut by 0 bases, the J end by 3 bases, with 15 bases between. CDR3 size: 16 residues. The CDR3 DNA is TGTGCCAGCAGTTACTCAACTGGGACCGAGGTCTACGAGCAGTACTTC. It encodes CASSYSTGTEVYEQYF.

This chain connects TRBV5-6 to TRBJ2-7; the D gene is possibly TRBD2 (5 bases). The CDR3 has 15 amino acids. Trimming stripped 2 bases from V and 5 bases from J, with 17 bases between. Germline CDR1 reads SGHDT; CDR2 reads YYEEEE. The CDR3 nucleotides are TGTGCCAGCAGCTTCGGAAGCGAGGGTATGCACGAGCAGTACTTC. Protein: CASSFGSEGMHEQYF. Supplemented by reference TRBV5-6 and TRBJ2-7, the full variable domain reads DAGVTQSPTHLIKTRGQQVTLRCSPKSGHDTVSWYQQALGQGPQFIFQYYEEEERQRGNFPDRFSGHQFPNYSSELNVNALLLGDSALYLCASSFGSEGMHEQYFGPGTRLTVT.

This chain connects TRBV4-3 to TRBJ1-6, with D perhaps matching TRBD1 (5 bases). From germline, CDR1 is LGHNA and CDR2 YSLEER. The CDR3 covers 16 residues. Deletions cut 1 base from V and 7 bases from J, with 14 bases between. The CDR3 protein is CASSQAYVDRNSPLHF. CDR3 DNA sequence: TGCGCCAGCAGCCAAGCTTATGTCGACAGAAATTCACCCCTCCACTTT.

The chain employs TRBV7-9 and TRBJ2-6; possibly TRBD1 or TRBD2 for D (5 bases each). The V gene lost 4 bases and the J gene lost 19 bases, with 23 bases spanning the gap. The CDR3 has 14 amino acids. Germline V gives CDR1 SEHNR, CDR2 FQNEAQ (reference sequence). DNA of the CDR3: TGTGCCAGCAGCTATGCCGGGACCACGAATAGTAGAACTTTC. Its translation is CASSYAGTTNSRTF.

The chain employs TRBV6-5 and TRBJ1-6; D may be TRBD1 (5 bases). Germline CDR1 and CDR2: MNHEY and SVGAGI. There are 14 residues in the CDR3. Trimming stripped 2 bases from V and 8 bases from J, with 10 bases between. The CDR3 is CASSYRGAHSPLHF. CDR3 in DNA: TGTGCCAGCAGTTACAGAGGGGCCCATTCACCCCTCCACTTT.

Concerning this clone: This may come from a read error, since a much larger clone is one base off. In the same sample, other DNA sequences code for this CDR3. The rearrangement joins TRBV19 to TRBJ1-1; no clear D. Germline lookup yields CDR1 LNHDA and CDR2 SQIVND (reference sequence). V lost 3 bases and J lost 0, with 8 bases in between. The CDR3 contains 14 residues. The CDR3 here is CASSIGQMNTEAFF. The DNA for the CDR3 is TGTGCCAGTAGTATCGGCCAGATGAACACTGAAGCTTTCTTT.

The J gene is TRBJ1-1, the V gene TRBV2; no clear D gene. Trimming pared 7 bases from V and 1 base from J, leaving 16 bases between. The CDR3 spans 15 residues. CDR1 is SNHLY and CDR2 is FYNNEI in the germline V gene. The CDR3 region is CASNHLPAGNTEAFF. The CDR3 DNA sequence: TGTGCCAGCAACCATTTACCCGCGGGGAACACTGAAGCTTTCTTT.

The chain joins TRBV15 to TRBJ2-7; D not certain. The CDR3 has 15 amino acids. The V end was cut by 4 bases, the J end by 0 bases, with 13 bases between. The germline V gene encodes CDR1 LNHNV and CDR2 YYDKDF (reference sequence). The CDR3 here is CATSNPRRSSYEQYF. CDR3 sequence (DNA): TGTGCCACCAGCAATCCCAGGCGGTCCTCCTACGAGCAGTACTTC.

This clone was detected a few times. The chain recombines TRBV28 with TRBJ2-7; no clear D. The CDR3 is 15 residues long. Germline CDR1 and CDR2: MDHEN and SYDVKM. V shed 6 bases and J shed 0 bases, with 15 bases lying between them. DNA of the CDR3: TGTGCCAGCAGCAACTTAGGAACAAGCTCCTACGAGCAGTACTTC. Residues: CASSNLGTSSYEQYF. The complete variable domain, with remaining parts taken from reference TRBV28 and TRBJ2-7, reads DVKVTQSSRYLVKRTGEKVFLECVQDMDHENMFWYRQDPGLGLRLIYFSYDVKMKEKGDIPEGYSVSREKKERFSLILESASTNQTSMYLCASSNLGTSSYEQYFGPGTRLTVT.

The chain is built from TRBV7-8 and TRBJ1-1, with TRBD1 as a possible D gene (5 bases). Trimming removed 2 bases from V and 4 bases from J, with 14 bases in between. Germline CDR1 is SGHVS and CDR2 is FQNEAQ. CDR3 size: 15 residues. CDR3 sequence reads: CASSLHQGMGTEAFF. The CDR3 DNA reads as TGTGCCAGCAGCTTACATCAGGGTATGGGCACTGAAGCTTTCTTT.

This clone appeared a single time. The chain uses TRBV29-1 and TRBJ2-5; 7 nucleotides agree with TRBD1. With 6 bases clipped from V and 11 bases from J, the junction kept 12 bases outside the gene matches. The CDR3 has 12 residues. From germline, CDR1 is SQVTM and CDR2 ANQGSEA. Here the CDR3 DNA reads TGCAGCGTAGTTCTGCTGGGGACAGAGCAGTACTTC. This codes for CSVVLLGTEQYF. Full variable domain (missing parts from reference TRBV29-1 and TRBJ2-5): SAVISQKPSRDICQRGTSLTIQCQVDSQVTMMFWYRQQPGQSLTLIATANQGSEATYESGFVIDKFPISRPNLTFSTLTVSNMSPEDSSIYLCSVVLLGTEQYFGPGTRLLVL.

The chain combines TRBV6-1 with TRBJ2-7; 10 positions agree with TRBD1. CDR1 and CDR2 (germline): MNHNS, SASEGT. V shed 3 bases, J shed 5 bases, and the junction held 1 base outside the gene matches. The CDR3 is 13 amino acids. The CDR3: CASSDGTGDEQYF. Written as DNA, the CDR3 is TGTGCCAGCAGTGACGGGACAGGGGACGAGCAGTACTTC.

This clone has a handful of counts. J is TRBJ1-2 and V is TRBV7-9; weak D call: TRBD1 (5 bases). The V end was cut by 5 bases, the J end by 2 bases, with 15 bases between. CDR3 length: 15 amino acids. Germline CDR1 and CDR2: SEHNR and FQNEAQ (reference sequence). CDR3 DNA: TGTGCCAGCAGCCCTAGTGGGGGAGCAAACTATGGCTACACCTTC. Its protein product is CASSPSGGANYGYTF.

A single count supports this clone. The chain recombines TRBV6-5 with TRBJ2-3; a possible D gene is TRBD1 (5 bases). This CDR3 comprises 16 residues. Trimming removed 4 bases at V and 2 bases at J, with 16 bases between. Germline CDR1 is MNHEY and CDR2 is SVGAGI. As DNA, the CDR3 is TGTGCCAGCAGTTTAAAGGCAGGGCCAACCACAGATACGCAGTATTTT. Residues: CASSLKAGPTTDTQYF.

The chain employs TRBV9 and TRBJ2-1; 12 positions agree with TRBD2. V trimming: 3 bases; J trimming: 8 bases; junction bases outside the gene matches: 15. From germline, CDR1 is SGDLS and CDR2 YYNGEE. The CDR3 runs to 18 residues. The DNA for the CDR3 is TGTGCCAGCAGCGACTCGACTAGCGGGAGACCAACGAGAGATGAGCAGTTCTTC. Its translation: CASSDSTSGRPTRDEQFF.